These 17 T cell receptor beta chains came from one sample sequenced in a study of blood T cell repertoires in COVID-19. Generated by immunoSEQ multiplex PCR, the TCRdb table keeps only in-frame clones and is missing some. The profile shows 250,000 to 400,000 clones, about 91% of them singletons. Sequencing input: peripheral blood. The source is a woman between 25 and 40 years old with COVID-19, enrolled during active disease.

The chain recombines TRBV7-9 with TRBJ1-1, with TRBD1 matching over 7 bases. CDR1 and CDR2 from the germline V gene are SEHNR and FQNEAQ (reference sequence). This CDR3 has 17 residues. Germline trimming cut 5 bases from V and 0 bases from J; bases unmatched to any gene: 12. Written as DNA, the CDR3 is TGTGCCAGCAGCCCCCGTCCCGGGACAGTGCTGAACACTGAAGCTTTCTTT. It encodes CASSPRPGTVLNTEAFF.

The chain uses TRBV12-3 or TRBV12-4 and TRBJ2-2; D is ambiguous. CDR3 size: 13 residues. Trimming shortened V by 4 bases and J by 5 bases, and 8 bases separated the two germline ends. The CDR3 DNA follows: TGTGCCAGCAGTTCCCGGGTGACCGGGGAGCTGTTTTTT. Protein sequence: CASSSRVTGELFF.

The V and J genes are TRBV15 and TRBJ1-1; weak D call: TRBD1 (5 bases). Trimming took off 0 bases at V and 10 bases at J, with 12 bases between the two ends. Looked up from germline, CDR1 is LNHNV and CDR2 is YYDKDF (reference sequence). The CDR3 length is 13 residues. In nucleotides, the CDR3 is TGTGCCACCAGCAGAGATGCGGGGCACAGAGCTTTCTTT. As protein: CATSRDAGHRAFF.

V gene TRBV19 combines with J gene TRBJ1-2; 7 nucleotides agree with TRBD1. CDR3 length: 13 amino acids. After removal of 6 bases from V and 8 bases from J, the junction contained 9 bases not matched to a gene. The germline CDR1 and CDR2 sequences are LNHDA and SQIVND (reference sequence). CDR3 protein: CASSDREVEGYTF. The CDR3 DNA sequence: TGTGCCAGTAGCGACAGGGAAGTGGAAGGCTACACCTTC. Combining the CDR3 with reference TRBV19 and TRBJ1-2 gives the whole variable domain DGGITQSPKYLFRKEGQNVTLSCEQNLNHDAMYWYRQDPGQGLRLIYYSQIVNDFQKGDIAEGYSVSREKKESFPLTVTSAQKNPTAFYLCASSDREVEGYTFGSGTRLTVV.

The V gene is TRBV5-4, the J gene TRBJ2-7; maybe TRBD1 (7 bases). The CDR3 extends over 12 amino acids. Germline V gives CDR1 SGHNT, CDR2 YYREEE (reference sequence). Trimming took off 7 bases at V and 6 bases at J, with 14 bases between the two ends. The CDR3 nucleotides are TGTGCCAGCTCAGGGGGGTTAGGCGAGCAGTACGTC. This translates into CASSGGLGEQYV.

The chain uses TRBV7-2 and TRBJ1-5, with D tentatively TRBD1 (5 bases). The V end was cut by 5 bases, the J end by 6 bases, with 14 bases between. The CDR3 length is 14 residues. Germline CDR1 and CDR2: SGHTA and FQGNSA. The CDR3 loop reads CASSVQGWGQPQHF. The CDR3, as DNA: TGTGCCAGCAGCGTCCAGGGTTGGGGTCAGCCCCAGCATTTT.

The CDR3 DNA is TGTGCCAGTAGCCAAGGACAGGTCGGCGCTGGCTACACCTTC. Protein: CASSQGQVGAGYTF. The V gene is TRBV19, the J gene TRBJ1-2; 7 positions agree with TRBD1. V was pared by 6 bases and J by 7 bases, with 11 bases of the junction left unmatched. The germline V gene encodes CDR1 LNHDA and CDR2 SQIVND (reference sequence). This CDR3 comprises 14 residues.

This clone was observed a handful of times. This CDR3 reads CARSLGTGGGFQPQHF. As DNA, the CDR3 is TGTGCCAGAAGCTTGGGGACAGGGGGCGGATTCCAGCCCCAGCATTTT. The rearrangement uses TRBV5-3 and TRBJ1-5; TRBD1 matches 11 bases. Being an ORF, TRBV5-3 has a function that is uncertain. After removal of 0 bases from V and 7 bases from J, the junction contained 6 bases not matched to a gene. CDR3 size: 16 residues.

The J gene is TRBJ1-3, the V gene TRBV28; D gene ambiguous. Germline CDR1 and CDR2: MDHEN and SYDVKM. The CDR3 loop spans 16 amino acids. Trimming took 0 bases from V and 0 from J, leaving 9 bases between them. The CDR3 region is CASSLWGAHSGNTIYF. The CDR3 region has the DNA TGTGCCAGCAGTTTATGGGGAGCTCACTCTGGAAACACCATATATTTT.

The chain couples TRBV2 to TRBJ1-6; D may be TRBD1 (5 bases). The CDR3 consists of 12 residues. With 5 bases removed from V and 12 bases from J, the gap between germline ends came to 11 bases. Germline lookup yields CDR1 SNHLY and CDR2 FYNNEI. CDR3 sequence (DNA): TGTGCCAGCAGTCCCGACAGAGGACCCCTCCACTTT. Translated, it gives CASSPDRGPLHF.

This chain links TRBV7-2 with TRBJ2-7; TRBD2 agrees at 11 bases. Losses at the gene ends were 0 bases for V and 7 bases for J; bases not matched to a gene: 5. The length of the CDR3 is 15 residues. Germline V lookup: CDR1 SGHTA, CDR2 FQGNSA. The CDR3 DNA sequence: TGTGCCAGCAGCTTAGCGACTAGCGGGGTGCGGGAGCAGTACTTC. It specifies CASSLATSGVREQYF.

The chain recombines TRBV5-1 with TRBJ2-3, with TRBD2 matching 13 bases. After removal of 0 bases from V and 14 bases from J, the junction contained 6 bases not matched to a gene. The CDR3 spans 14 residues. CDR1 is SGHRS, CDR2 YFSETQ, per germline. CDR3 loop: CASSLETSGGNWYF. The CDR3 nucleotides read TGCGCCAGCAGCTTGGAGACTAGCGGGGGGAACTGGTATTTT.

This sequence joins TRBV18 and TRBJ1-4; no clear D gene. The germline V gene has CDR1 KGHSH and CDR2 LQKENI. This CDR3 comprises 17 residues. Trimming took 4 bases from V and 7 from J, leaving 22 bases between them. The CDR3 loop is CASSRGPVGADPEKLFF. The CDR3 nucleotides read TGTGCCAGCTCACGAGGACCTGTAGGAGCGGATCCTGAAAAACTGTTTTTT.

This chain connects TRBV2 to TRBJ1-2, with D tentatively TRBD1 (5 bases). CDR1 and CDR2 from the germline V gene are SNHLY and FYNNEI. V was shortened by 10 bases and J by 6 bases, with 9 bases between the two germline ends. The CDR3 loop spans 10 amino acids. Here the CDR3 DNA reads TGTGCCACCGCGGGGGATGGCTACACCTTC. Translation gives CATAGDGYTF.

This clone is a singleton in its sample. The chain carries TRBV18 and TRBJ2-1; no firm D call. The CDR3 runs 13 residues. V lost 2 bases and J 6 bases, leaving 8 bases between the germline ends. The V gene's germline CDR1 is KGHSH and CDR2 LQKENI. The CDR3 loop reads CASSPFQVNEQFF. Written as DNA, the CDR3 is TGTGCCAGCTCACCATTTCAGGTCAATGAGCAGTTCTTC.

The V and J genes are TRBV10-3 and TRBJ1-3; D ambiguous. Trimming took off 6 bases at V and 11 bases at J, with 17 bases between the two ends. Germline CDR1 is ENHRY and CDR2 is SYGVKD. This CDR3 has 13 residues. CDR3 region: CAISSNGQFAIYF. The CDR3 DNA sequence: TGTGCCATCAGCTCAAATGGCCAGTTCGCCATATATTTT.

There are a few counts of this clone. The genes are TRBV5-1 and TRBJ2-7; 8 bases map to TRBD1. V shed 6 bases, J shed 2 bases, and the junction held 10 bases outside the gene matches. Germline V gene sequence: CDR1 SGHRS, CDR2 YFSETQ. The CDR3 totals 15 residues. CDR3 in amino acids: CASIGDRGLTYEQYV. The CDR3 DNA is TGCGCCAGCATTGGTGACAGGGGACTTACCTACGAGCAGTACGTC.